This is a list of T cell receptor beta chains from one sample in a study of identical twins. TCRdb used MiXCR to reprocess the 5' RACE reads, holding one entry per CDR3 protein. The table has more than 1.5 million distinct CDR3 sequences, around 33% seen once. Sequenced input: cord blood. These receptors all stem from a newborn girl in good health. CDR3s include the opening cysteine and the closing phenylalanine or tryptophan. D genes are given only for firm matches.

TRBJ2-5,TRBV29-1,TRBD1,CSVESDRGRSETQYF
TRBJ2-7,TRBV13,-,CASTLLGGHSYEQYF
TRBJ2-1,TRBV6-6,TRBD2,CASSYQPRLAAYNERFF
TRBJ2-3,TRBV9,TRBD1,CASSPPTGLMQYF
TRBJ1-2,TRBV12-3/TRBV12-4,-,CASSFERRGNYGYTF
TRBJ2-5,TRBV14,TRBD2,CASSQDGSGRIQGTQYF
TRBJ1-1,TRBV5-5,-,CASSLITGRTEAFF
-,TRBV3-1,-,CASSQDWRGRNEQYF
TRBJ1-1,TRBV20-1,TRBD1,CSARVGTGGAFF
TRBJ2-3,TRBV27,-,CASSFGVLSTDTQYF
TRBJ1-1,TRBV10-3,-,CAIKAGAVNTEAFF
TRBJ2-3,TRBV5-1,-,CASSLLGEPDTQYF
TRBJ1-1,TRBV28,TRBD1,CASPVTGEDTEAFF
TRBJ2-1,TRBV6-5,TRBD2,CASSYSSLAGVTPLNEQFF
TRBJ1-1,TRBV5-8,-,CASSLGVRHLPLEAFF
TRBJ1-1,TRBV6-1,TRBD1,CASTNRGWVNTEAFF